This T cell receptor (beta chain) was profiled in a study of control samples from healthy donors and cancer patients. Generated by immunoSEQ multiplex PCR, the TCRdb table keeps only in-frame clones and is missing some. The repertoire consists of some 150,000 clones, with roughly 95% occurring once and the leading ten covering approximately 1%. The sequence was obtained from a woman aged 25 to 39 in good health. The sequenced sample was blood.

The CDR3 nucleotides read TGTGCCAGTAGTATCGTAGGAGGGATCAGCACAGATACGCAGTATTTT. It encodes CASSIVGGISTDTQYF. The V call is TRBV19, the J call TRBJ2-3; a weak D match, TRBD2 (6 bases). Germline lookup yields CDR1 LNHDA and CDR2 SQIVND (reference sequence). This CDR3 is built from 16 residues. The V end lost 3 bases, the J end lost 0 bases, and 13 bases lay between the germline ends.